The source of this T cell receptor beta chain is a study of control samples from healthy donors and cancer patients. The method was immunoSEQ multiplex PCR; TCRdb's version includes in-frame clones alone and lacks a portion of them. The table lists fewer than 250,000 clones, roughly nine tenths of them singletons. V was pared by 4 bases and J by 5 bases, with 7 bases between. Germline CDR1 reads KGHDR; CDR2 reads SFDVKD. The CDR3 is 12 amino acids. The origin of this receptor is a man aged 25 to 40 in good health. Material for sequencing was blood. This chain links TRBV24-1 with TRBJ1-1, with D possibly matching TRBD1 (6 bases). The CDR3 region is CATSEQGTEAFF. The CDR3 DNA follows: TGTGCCACCAGTGAACAGGGAACTGAAGCTTTCTTT.